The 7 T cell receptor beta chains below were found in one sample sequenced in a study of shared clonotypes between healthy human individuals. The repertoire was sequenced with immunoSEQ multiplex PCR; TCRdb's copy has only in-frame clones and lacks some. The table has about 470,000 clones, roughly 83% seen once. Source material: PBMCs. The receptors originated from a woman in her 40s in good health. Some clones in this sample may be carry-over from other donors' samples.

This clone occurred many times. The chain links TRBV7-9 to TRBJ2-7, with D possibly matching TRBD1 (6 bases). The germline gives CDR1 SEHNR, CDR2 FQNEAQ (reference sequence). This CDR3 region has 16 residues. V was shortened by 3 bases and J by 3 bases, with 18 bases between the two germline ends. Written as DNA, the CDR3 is TGTGCCAGCAGCTTCGACAGGCCCCCCTTATACTACGAGCAGTACTTC. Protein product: CASSFDRPPLYYEQYF.

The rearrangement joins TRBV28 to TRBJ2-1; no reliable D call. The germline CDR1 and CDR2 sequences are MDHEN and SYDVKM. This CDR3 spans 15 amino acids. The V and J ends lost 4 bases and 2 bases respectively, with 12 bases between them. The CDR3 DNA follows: TGTGCCAGCAGTTCACACGCCCTTACCTACAATGAGCAGTTCTTC. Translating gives CASSSHALTYNEQFF.

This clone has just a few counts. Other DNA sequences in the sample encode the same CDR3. CDR3 sequence reads: CASRLSGANVLTF. CDR3 bases: TGTGCCAGCCGACTCTCTGGGGCCAACGTCCTGACTTTC. The chain employs TRBV27 and TRBJ2-6; D is uncertain. The V and J ends lost 8 bases and 0 bases respectively, with 5 bases between them. Per germline, CDR1 MNHEY and CDR2 SMNVEV (reference sequence). There are 13 residues in the CDR3.

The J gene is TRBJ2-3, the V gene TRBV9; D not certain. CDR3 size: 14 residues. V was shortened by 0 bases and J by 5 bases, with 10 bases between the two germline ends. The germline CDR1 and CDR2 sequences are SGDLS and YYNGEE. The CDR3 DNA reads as TGTGCCAGCAGCGTAGGAAAGACCCAAGATACGCAGTATTTT. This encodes CASSVGKTQDTQYF.

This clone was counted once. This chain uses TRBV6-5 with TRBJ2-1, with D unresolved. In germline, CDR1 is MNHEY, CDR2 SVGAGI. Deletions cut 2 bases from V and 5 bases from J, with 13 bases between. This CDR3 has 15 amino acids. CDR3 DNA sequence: TGTGCCAGCAGTTACGCGGTAGCAGGACACAATGAGCAGTTCTTC. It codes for CASSYAVAGHNEQFF.

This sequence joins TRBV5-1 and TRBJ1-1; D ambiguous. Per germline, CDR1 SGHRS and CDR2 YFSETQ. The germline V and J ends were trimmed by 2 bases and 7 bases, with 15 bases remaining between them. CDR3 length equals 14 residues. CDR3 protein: CASSFGIPIGEAFF. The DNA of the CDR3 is TGCGCCAGCAGCTTCGGCATCCCAATTGGTGAAGCTTTCTTT.

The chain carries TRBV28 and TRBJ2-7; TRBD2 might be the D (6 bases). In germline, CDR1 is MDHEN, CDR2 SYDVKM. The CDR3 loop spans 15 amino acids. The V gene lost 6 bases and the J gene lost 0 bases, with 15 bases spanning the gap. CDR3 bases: TGTGCCAGCAGCCTTTGGGGGACTTACTCCTACGAGCAGTACTTC. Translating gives CASSLWGTYSYEQYF.